Presented here are 23 T cell receptor beta chains from one specimen sequenced in a study of T cell responses to AZD1222 COVID-19 vaccine (dated by TCRdb to 2020 to 2022). The sample's time point, from its label and the paper: about 28 days (+/-7) after the second vaccine dose. The protocol used for the library was the immunoSEQ multiplex PCR assay. TCRdb provides this immuneACCESS table in a form limited to in-frame rearrangements. Some clones are lacking; in checked studies, under half of them reflect an unresolved V gene, and why the rest are absent is not known. This sample lists approximately 120,000 clones; 87% were detected once. The ten largest account for roughly 4.5% of the sample. The sample was peripheral blood, taken 28 days after the second AZD1222 dose. The receptors stem from an adult who received the AZD1222 COVID-19 vaccine.

The V gene is TRBV5-4, the J gene TRBJ2-7; D may be TRBD1 or TRBD2 (5 bases each). V was trimmed by 3 bases and J by 4 bases, leaving 11 bases between them. This CDR3 is 13 amino acids long. The V gene's germline CDR1 is SGHNT and CDR2 YYREEE (reference sequence). DNA for the CDR3: TGTGCCAGCAGCTGGACTGGGGGTTACGAGCAGTACTTC. Translating it yields CASSWTGGYEQYF. Variable domain in full (rest from reference TRBV5-4 and TRBJ2-7): ETGVTQSPTHLIKTRGQQVTLRCSSQSGHNTVSWYQQALGQGPQFIFQYYREEENGRGNFPPRFSGLQFPNYSSELNVNALELDDSALYLCASSWTGGYEQYFGPGTRLTVT.

The chain has TRBV5-1 and TRBJ2-7; 11 bases agree with TRBD1. CDR1 SGHRS and CDR2 YFSETQ come from the germline V gene. The CDR3 sequence is 15 residues long. J gave up 2 bases and V 6 bases, and 7 bases lay outside the gene matches. Written as DNA, the CDR3 is TGCGCCAGCAAAAGTCCGGACAGGGGGCCCTACGAGCAGTACTTC. This encodes CASKSPDRGPYEQYF.

The chain is built from TRBV28 and TRBJ1-1; D is undetermined. V was shortened by 1 base and J by 8 bases, with 14 bases between the two germline ends. Germline-derived CDR1 and CDR2 are MDHEN and SYDVKM. The CDR3 sequence is 14 residues long. CDR3 nucleotides: TGTGCCAGCAGTTTATCCCTCGTTACGGCCGAAGCTTTCTTT. This sequence encodes CASSLSLVTAEAFF. Together with reference TRBV28 and TRBJ1-1, the CDR3 gives the full variable domain: DVKVTQSSRYLVKRTGEKVFLECVQDMDHENMFWYRQDPGLGLRLIYFSYDVKMKEKGDIPEGYSVSREKKERFSLILESASTNQTSMYLCASSLSLVTAEAFFGQGTRLTVV.

The chain has TRBV3-1 (or the pseudogene TRBV3-2) and TRBJ2-7; a weak D match, TRBD1 (8 bases). There are 19 residues in the CDR3. CDR1 is LGHDT and CDR2 is YNNKEL in the germline V gene (reference sequence). V lost 1 base and J lost 1, with 23 bases in between. The CDR3 nucleotides are TGTGCCAGCAGCCAAGGCACAGGGGGTTCCGGGACTAATTCCTACGAGCAGTACTTC. Translating gives CASSQGTGGSGTNSYEQYF.

The genes are TRBV6-5 and TRBJ2-7, with D hard to call. This CDR3 is built from 15 residues. Germline loops: CDR1 MNHEY, CDR2 SVGAGI. V was pared by 0 bases and J by 3 bases, with 12 bases between. The CDR3 spells CASSYSGLGFYEQYF. CDR3 DNA sequence: TGTGCCAGCAGTTACTCCGGTCTAGGGTTCTACGAGCAGTACTTC.

The chain joins TRBV6-5 to TRBJ1-1; the match to TRBD1 covers 7 bases. V gave up 7 bases and J gave up 9 bases; unmatched junction bases: 11. CDR1 is MNHEY and CDR2 is SVGAGI in the germline V gene. The CDR3 length is 13 residues. The CDR3 sequence is CASTRGAGSKAFF. CDR3 bases: TGTGCCAGCACCAGGGGGGCAGGATCCAAAGCTTTCTTT.

The rearrangement uses TRBV28 and TRBJ2-7; D remains unclear. The CDR3 is 12 amino acids. CDR1 is MDHEN and CDR2 is SYDVKM in the germline V gene. Trimming left V 1 base short and J 2 bases short, with 3 bases between. The CDR3: CASSLFPYEQYF. The DNA for the CDR3 is TGTGCCAGCAGTTTATTCCCCTACGAGCAGTACTTC.

The chain is built from TRBV7-9 and TRBJ2-7, with 10 bases identical to TRBD1. V gave up 7 bases and J gave up 0 bases; unmatched junction bases: 6. The germline V gene has CDR1 SEHNR and CDR2 FQNEAQ (reference sequence). This CDR3 region has 15 residues. The CDR3 here is CASTAGQGSSYEQYF. The CDR3 region has the DNA TGTGCCAGCACCGCGGGACAGGGGTCCTCCTACGAGCAGTACTTC.

The V gene is TRBV27, the J gene TRBJ1-5; 8 bases map to TRBD1. The CDR3 runs 16 residues. J gave up 0 bases and V 9 bases, and 10 bases lay outside the gene matches. From germline, CDR1 is MNHEY and CDR2 SMNVEV (reference sequence). The CDR3 bases are TGTGCCAGAGTCTGGGACAGGACATATAGCAATCAGCCCCAGCATTTT. The encoded protein is CARVWDRTYSNQPQHF.

CDR3 nucleotides: TGCGCCAGCAGCCCATCAGGGGTCACCGGGGAGCTGTTTTTT. Protein sequence: CASSPSGVTGELFF. The J gene is TRBJ2-2, the V gene TRBV5-1; D perhaps matches TRBD1 (6 bases). The CDR3 has 14 residues. The V end lost 4 bases, the J end lost 4 bases, and 11 bases lay between the germline ends. Looked up from germline, CDR1 is SGHRS and CDR2 is YFSETQ. The variable domain in full, with the rest retrieved from reference TRBV5-1 and TRBJ2-2, is KAGVTQTPRYLIKTRGQQVTLSCSPISGHRSVSWYQQTPGQGLQFLFEYFSETQRNKGNFPGRFSGRQFSNSRSEMNVSTLELGDSALYLCASSPSGVTGELFFGEGSRLTVL.

The genes are TRBV6-5 and TRBJ2-2; D possibly corresponds to TRBD2 (6 bases). The CDR3 contains 16 residues. The V end was cut by 0 bases, the J end by 5 bases, with 13 bases between. Germline-derived CDR1 and CDR2 are MNHEY and SVGAGI. CDR3 sequence: CASSYSLALVTGELFF. DNA of the CDR3: TGTGCCAGCAGTTACTCACTAGCTTTGGTAACCGGGGAGCTGTTTTTT.

V is TRBV7-3 and J is TRBJ2-2; 7 positions agree with TRBD2. V lost 2 bases, J lost 2 bases, and 2 bases stayed unmatched. There are 15 residues in the CDR3. Per germline, CDR1 SGHTA and CDR2 FQGTGA. The CDR3 DNA sequence: TGTGCCAGCAGCTTACTAGCGGTTAACACCGGGGAGCTGTTTTTT. This encodes CASSLLAVNTGELFF.

V is TRBV24-1 and J is TRBJ1-6; D not resolved. This CDR3 comprises 13 residues. CDR1 and CDR2 (germline): KGHDR, SFDVKD. V dropped 5 bases and J dropped 9 bases, with 10 bases sitting between them. CDR3 residues: CATSAMEGSPLHF. CDR3 DNA: TGTGCCACCAGTGCCATGGAAGGTTCACCCCTCCACTTT.

V gene TRBV30 combines with J gene TRBJ1-3; TRBD1 is a possible D gene (6 bases). Trimming shortened V by 3 bases and J by 0 bases, and 18 bases separated the two germline ends. Looked up from germline, CDR1 is GTSNPN and CDR2 is SVGIG (reference sequence). There are 17 residues in the CDR3. The CDR3 DNA reads TGTGCCTGGAGGCCTCTTCGACAGGAACGCTCTGGAAACACCATATATTTT. This gives the protein CAWRPLRQERSGNTIYF. Variable domain in full (rest from reference TRBV30 and TRBJ1-3): SQTIHQWPATLVQPVGSPLSLECTVEGTSNPNLYWYRQAAGRGLQLLFYSVGIGQISSEVPQNLSASRPQDRQFILSSKKLLLSDSGFYLCAWRPLRQERSGNTIYFGEGSWLTVV.

This chain connects TRBV21-1 to TRBJ1-2. TRBV21-1 is flagged as a pseudogene. The CDR3 is 17 residues long. CDR3 nucleotides: TGTGCCAGCAGCAAAAGCATGGAGGGAACAGTAAACTATGGCTACACCTTC. Amino acids: CASSKSMEGTVNYGYTF.

CDR3 sequence reads: CASSPQGAGGDEQYF. In DNA, the CDR3 is TGCGCCAGCAGCCCTCAGGGAGCGGGGGGCGACGAGCAGTACTTC. The J gene is TRBJ2-7, the V gene TRBV5-1, with TRBD2 matching 9 bases. Germline CDR1 SGHRS, CDR2 YFSETQ. This CDR3 region has 15 residues. V was clipped by 4 bases and J by 5 bases; unmatched bases: 10.

The chain uses TRBV7-9 and TRBJ1-1; D not resolved. This CDR3 is built from 15 residues. CDR1 SEHNR and CDR2 FQNEAQ come from the germline V gene (reference sequence). Trimming pared 3 bases from V and 2 bases from J, leaving 13 bases between. The CDR3 protein is CASSLRESLNTEAFF. Written as DNA, the CDR3 is TGTGCCAGCAGCTTGCGGGAAAGCCTTAACACTGAAGCTTTCTTT.

CDR3 in amino acids: CASSAGTGAYNEQFF. The CDR3 nucleotides are TGTGCCAGCAGCGCAGGCACAGGGGCATACAATGAGCAGTTCTTC. The chain employs TRBV7-9 and TRBJ2-1, with TRBD1 matching 7 bases. CDR1 and CDR2 (germline): SEHNR, FQNEAQ (reference sequence). V lost 5 bases to trimming and J lost 4 bases; unmatched junction nucleotides: 8. CDR3 size: 15 residues.

V is TRBV11-3 and J is TRBJ2-7, with D perhaps TRBD2 (6 bases). Germline V gene lookup returns CDR1 SGHNT and CDR2 YENEEA. Trimming cost V 5 bases and J 7 bases, with 15 bases left between them. CDR3 size: 13 residues. CDR3 loop: CASSPAPGAEQYF. For the CDR3, the DNA is TGTGCCAGCAGCCCTGCCCCGGGAGCAGAGCAGTACTTC.

The CDR3 sequence: CASSYTQGSGNTIYF. The CDR3 bases are TGTGCCAGCAGCTATACCCAGGGGAGCGGAAACACCATATATTTT. This chain uses TRBV7-2 with TRBJ1-3, with D possibly being TRBD1 (6 bases). V lost 4 bases and J lost 4, with 14 bases in between. The CDR3 runs 15 residues. Germline V gene data show CDR1 as SGHTA and CDR2 as FQGNSA.

V usage is TRBV4-2 and J usage is TRBJ2-1; perhaps TRBD2 as D (6 bases). V was trimmed by 1 base and J by 5 bases, leaving 12 bases between them. Per the germline V gene, CDR1 is LGHNA and CDR2 is YNFKEQ. CDR3 length: 15 residues. CDR3 nucleotides: TGTGCCAGCAGCCAAGCGGGGGTCCAGGACAATGAGCAGTTCTTC. This codes for CASSQAGVQDNEQFF.

The chain carries TRBV7-2 and TRBJ2-7, with a weak D call TRBD2 (5 bases). Trimming stripped 4 bases from V and 6 bases from J, with 16 bases between. CDR3 size: 14 residues. The germline gives CDR1 SGHTA, CDR2 FQGNSA. CDR3 nucleotides: TGTGCCAGCAGCTCAGAGAGGCTCGGGATCGAGCAGTACTTC. It yields the protein CASSSERLGIEQYF.

The chain joins TRBV30 to TRBJ2-7; a possible D gene is TRBD2 (7 bases). The CDR3 runs 15 residues. The V end was cut by 0 bases, the J end by 0 bases, with 12 bases between. Germline CDR1 GTSNPN, CDR2 SVGIG (reference sequence). In DNA, the CDR3 is TGTGCCTGGAGTGTAGGCGGGGGCCTCTCCTACGAGCAGTACTTC. Protein sequence: CAWSVGGGLSYEQYF.